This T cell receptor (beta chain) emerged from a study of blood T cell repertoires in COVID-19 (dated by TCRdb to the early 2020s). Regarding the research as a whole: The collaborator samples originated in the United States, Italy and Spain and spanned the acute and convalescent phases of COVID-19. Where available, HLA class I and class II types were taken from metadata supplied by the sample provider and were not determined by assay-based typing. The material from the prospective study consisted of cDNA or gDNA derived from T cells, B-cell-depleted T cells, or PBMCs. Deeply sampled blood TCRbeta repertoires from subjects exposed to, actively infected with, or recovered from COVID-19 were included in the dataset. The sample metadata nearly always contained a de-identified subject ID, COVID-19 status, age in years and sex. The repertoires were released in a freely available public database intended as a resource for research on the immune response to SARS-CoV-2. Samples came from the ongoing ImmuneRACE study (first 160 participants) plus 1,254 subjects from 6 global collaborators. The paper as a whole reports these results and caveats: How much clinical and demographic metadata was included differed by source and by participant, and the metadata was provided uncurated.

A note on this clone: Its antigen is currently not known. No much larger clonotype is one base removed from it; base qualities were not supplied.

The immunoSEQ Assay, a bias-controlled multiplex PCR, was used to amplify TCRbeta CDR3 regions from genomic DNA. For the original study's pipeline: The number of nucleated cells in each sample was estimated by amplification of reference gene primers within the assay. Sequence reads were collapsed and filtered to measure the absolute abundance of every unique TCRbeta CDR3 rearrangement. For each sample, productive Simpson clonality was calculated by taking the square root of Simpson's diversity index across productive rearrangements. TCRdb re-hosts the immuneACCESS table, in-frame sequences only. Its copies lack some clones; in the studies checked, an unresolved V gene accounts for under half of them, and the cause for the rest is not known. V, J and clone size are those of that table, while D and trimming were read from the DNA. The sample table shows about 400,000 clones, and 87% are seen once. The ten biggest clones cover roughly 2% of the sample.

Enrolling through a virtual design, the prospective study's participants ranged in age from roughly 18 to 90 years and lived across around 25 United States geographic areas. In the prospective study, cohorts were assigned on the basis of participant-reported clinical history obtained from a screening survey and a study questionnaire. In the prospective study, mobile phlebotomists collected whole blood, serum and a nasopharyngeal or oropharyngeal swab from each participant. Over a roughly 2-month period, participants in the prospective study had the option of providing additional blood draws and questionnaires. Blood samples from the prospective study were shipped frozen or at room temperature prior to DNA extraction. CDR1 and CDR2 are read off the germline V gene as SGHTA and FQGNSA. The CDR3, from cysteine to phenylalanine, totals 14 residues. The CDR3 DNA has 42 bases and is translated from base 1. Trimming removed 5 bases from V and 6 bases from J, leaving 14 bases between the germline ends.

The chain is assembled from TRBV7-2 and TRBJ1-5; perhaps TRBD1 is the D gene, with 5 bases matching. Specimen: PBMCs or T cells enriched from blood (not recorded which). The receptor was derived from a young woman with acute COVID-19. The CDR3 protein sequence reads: CASSPQGVGQPQHF. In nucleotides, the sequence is TGTGCCAGCAGCCCTCAGGGTGTTGGTCAGCCCCAGCATTTT.